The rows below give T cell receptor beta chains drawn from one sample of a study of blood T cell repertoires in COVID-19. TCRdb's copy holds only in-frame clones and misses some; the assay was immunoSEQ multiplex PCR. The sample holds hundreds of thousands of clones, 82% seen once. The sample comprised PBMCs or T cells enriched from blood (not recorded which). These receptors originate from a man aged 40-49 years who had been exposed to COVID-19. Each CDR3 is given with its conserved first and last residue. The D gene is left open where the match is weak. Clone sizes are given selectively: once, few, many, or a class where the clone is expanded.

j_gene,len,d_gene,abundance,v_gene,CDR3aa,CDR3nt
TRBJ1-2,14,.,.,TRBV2,CASPMSPGGYGYTF,TGTGCCAGCCCCATGAGCCCGGGTGGCTATGGCTACACCTTC
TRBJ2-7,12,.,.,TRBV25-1,CASMRGLDEQYF,TGTGCCAGCATGCGGGGGCTGGACGAGCAGTACTTC
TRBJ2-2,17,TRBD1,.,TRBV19,CASSPGQGAIIAGELFF,TGTGCCAGTAGTCCCGGCCAGGGGGCCATAATTGCCGGGGAGCTGTTTTTT
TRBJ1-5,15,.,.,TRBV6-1,CASSEALNRLGPQHF,TGTGCCAGCAGTGAAGCGCTCAACAGGCTGGGGCCCCAGCATTTT
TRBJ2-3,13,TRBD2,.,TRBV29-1,CSVLAGGTDTQYF,TGCAGCGTTCTAGCGGGAGGGACAGATACGCAGTATTTT
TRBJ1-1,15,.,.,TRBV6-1,CASSEAPGVYTEAFF,TGTGCCAGCAGTGAAGCGCCCGGAGTTTATACTGAAGCTTTCTTT
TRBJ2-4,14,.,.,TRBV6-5,CASSRDSVLNIQYF,TGTGCCAGCAGCCGGGACTCTGTTTTGAACATTCAGTACTTC
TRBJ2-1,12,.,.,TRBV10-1,CASSETIDEQFF,TGCGCCAGCAGTGAGACAATCGATGAGCAGTTCTTC
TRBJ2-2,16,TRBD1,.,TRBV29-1,CSVTTGTGAATGELFF,TGCAGCGTGACTACCGGGACAGGGGCGGCCACCGGGGAGCTGTTTTTT
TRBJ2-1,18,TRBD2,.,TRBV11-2,CASSGGGAGGPYGNEQFF,TGTGCCAGCAGCGGCGGTGGAGCGGGAGGCCCCTACGGGAATGAGCAGTTCTTC
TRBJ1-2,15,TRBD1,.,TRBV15,CATSKTAGTEYGYTF,TGTGCCACCAGCAAGACCGCCGGGACAGAATATGGCTACACCTTC
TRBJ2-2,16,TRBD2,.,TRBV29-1,CSVEDRTSGRTGELFF,TGCAGCGTTGAAGACCGTACTAGCGGGAGGACCGGGGAGCTGTTTTTT
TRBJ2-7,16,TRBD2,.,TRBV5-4,CASSPDQGLAGGSAYF,TGTGCCAGCAGCCCCGACCAAGGACTAGCGGGAGGAAGTGCGTACTTC
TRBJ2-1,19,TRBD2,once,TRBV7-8,CASSLALGGGFNSYNEQFF,TGTGCCAGCAGCTTAGCGTTAGGCGGGGGATTCAACTCCTACAATGAGCAGTTCTTC
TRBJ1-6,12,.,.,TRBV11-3,CASSAEDSPLHF,TGTGCCAGCAGCGCAGAAGATTCACCCCTCCACTTT
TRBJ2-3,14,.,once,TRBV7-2,CASSFSPSFDTQYF,TGTGCCAGCAGCTTTTCCCCTAGTTTTGATACGCAGTATTTT
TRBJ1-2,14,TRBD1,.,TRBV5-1,CASSLGQGADGYTF,TGCGCCAGCAGCTTGGGCCAGGGGGCGGACGGCTACACCTTC
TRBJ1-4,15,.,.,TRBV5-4,CASSKTGFEVEKLFF,TGTGCCAGCAGCAAGACAGGATTCGAGGTCGAAAAACTGTTTTTT
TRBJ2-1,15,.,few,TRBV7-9,CASSFDRGSYNEQFF,TGTGCCAGCAGCTTTGATAGGGGTTCGTACAATGAGCAGTTCTTC
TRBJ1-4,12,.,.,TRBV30,CAWSVTDEKLFF,TGTGCCTGGAGTGTAACAGATGAAAAACTGTTTTTT
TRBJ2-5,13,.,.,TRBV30,CAWNLQGVGTQYF,TGTGCCTGGAATCTACAGGGAGTCGGGACCCAGTACTTC
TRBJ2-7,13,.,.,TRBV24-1,CATRGGESYEQYF,TGTGCCACTCGAGGGGGGGAGAGTTACGAGCAGTACTTC
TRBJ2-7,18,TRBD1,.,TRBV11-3,CASSLSRVQGAVSYEQYF,TGTGCCAGCAGCTTATCACGGGTACAGGGGGCAGTCTCCTACGAGCAGTACTTC
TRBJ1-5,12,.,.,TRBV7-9,CASSVSNQPQHF,TGTGCCAGCAGCGTAAGCAATCAGCCCCAGCATTTT
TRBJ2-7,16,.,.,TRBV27,CASSLDSLARSYEQYF,TGTGCCAGCAGTTTAGATTCCCTAGCACGGTCCTACGAGCAGTACTTC
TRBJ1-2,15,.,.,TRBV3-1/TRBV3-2,CASSQDRGRCYGYTF,TGTGCCAGCAGCCAAGATCGAGGGCGGTGCTATGGCTACACCTTC
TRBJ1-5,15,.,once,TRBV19,CASSGRPNSNQPQHF,TGTGCTTCGAGTGGCAGGCCGAATAGCAATCAGCCCCAGCATTTT
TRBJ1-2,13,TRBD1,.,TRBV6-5,CASRTGVVDGYTF,TGTGCCAGTAGGACAGGGGTGGTAGATGGCTACACCTTC
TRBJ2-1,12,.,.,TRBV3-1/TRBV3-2,CASSQAGGEQFF,TGTGCCAGCAGCCAAGCGGGTGGTGAGCAGTTCTTC
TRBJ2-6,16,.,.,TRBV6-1,CASSEVQAPGANVLTF,TGTGCCAGCAGTGAAGTGCAGGCCCCCGGGGCCAACGTCCTGACTTTC